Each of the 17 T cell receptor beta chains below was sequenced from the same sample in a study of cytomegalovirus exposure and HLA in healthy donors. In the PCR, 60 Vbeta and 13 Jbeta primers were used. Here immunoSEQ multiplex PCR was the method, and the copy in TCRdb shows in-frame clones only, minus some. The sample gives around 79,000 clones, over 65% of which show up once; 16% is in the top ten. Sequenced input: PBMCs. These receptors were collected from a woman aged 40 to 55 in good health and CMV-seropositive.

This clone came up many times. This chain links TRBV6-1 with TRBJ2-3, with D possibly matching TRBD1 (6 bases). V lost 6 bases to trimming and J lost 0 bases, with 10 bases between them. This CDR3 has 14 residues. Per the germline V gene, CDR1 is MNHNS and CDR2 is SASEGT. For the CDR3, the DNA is TGTGCCAGCAGAGTACAGGGAAGCACAGATACGCAGTATTTT. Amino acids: CASRVQGSTDTQYF.

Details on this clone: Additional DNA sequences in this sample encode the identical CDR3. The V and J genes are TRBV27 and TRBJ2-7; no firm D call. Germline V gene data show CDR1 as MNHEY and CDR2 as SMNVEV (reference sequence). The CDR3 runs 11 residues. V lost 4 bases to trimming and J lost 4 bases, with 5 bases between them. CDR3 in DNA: TGTGCCAGCAGTTCCCATTACGAGCAGTACTTC. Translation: CASSSHYEQYF.

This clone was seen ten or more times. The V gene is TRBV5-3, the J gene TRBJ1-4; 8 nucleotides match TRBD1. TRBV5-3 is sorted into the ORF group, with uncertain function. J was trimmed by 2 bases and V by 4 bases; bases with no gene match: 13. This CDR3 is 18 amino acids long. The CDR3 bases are TGTGCCAGAAGCCCAGGGACAGGCGGTACTATGACTAATGAAAAACTGTTTTTT. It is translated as CARSPGTGGTMTNEKLFF.

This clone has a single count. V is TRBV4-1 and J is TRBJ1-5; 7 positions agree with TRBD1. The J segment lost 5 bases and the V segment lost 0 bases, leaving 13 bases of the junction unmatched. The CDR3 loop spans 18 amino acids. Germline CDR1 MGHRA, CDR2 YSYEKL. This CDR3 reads CASSQDQSATGSHQPQHF. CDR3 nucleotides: TGCGCCAGCAGCCAAGACCAATCGGCGACAGGGTCTCATCAGCCCCAGCATTTT.

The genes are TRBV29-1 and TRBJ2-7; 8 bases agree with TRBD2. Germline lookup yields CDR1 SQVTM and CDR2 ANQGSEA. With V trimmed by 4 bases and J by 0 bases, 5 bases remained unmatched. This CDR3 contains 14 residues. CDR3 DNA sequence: TGCAGCGTTGTTCGAAGCGGGAGCTCCTACGAGCAGTACTTC. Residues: CSVVRSGSSYEQYF.

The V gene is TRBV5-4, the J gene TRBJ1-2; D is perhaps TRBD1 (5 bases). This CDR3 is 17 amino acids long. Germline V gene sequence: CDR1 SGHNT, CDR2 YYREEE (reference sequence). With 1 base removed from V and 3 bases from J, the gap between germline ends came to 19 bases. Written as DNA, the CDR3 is TGTGCCAGCAGCTTGATTTATGCCACACAGGCTGACTATGGCTACACCTTC. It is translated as CASSLIYATQADYGYTF.

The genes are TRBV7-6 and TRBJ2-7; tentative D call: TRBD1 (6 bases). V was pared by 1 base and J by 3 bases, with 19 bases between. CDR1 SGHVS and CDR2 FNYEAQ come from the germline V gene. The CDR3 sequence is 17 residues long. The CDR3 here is CASSLGRFSGVGYEQYF. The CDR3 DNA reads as TGTGCCAGCAGCTTAGGGCGATTCTCAGGGGTAGGCTACGAGCAGTACTTC.

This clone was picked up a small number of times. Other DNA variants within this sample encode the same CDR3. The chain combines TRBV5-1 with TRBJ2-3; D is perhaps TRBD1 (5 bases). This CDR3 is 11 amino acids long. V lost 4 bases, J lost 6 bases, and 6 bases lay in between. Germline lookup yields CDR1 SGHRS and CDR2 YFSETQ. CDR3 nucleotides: TGCGCCAGCAGCAGGGGTGATACGCAGTATTTT. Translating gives CASSRGDTQYF.

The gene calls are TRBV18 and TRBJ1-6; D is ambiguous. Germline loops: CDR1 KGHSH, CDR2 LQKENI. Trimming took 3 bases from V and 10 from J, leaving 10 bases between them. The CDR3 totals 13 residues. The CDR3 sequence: CASSPEGRSPLHF. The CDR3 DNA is TGTGCCAGCTCACCGGAGGGCCGGTCACCCCTCCACTTT.

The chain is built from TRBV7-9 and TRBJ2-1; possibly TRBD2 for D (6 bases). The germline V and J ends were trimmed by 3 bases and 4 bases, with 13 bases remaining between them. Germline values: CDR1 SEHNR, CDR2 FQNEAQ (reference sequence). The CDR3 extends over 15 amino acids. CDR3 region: CASSLRLARYNEQFF. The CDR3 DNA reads TGTGCCAGCAGCTTGAGGCTAGCGCGATACAATGAGCAGTTCTTC.

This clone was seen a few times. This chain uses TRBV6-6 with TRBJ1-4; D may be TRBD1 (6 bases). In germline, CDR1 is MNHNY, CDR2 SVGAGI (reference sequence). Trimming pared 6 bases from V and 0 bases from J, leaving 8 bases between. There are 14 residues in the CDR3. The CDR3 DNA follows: TGTGCCAGCAGGGCAGGGGCAACTAATGAAAAACTGTTTTTT. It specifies CASRAGATNEKLFF.

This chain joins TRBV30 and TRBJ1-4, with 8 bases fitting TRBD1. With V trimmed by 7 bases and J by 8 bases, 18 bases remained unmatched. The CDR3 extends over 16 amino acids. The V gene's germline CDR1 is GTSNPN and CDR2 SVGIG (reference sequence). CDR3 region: CASQPGQVTGSEKLFF. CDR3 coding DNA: TGTGCCTCACAACCGGGACAGGTTACCGGGAGCGAAAAACTGTTTTTT.

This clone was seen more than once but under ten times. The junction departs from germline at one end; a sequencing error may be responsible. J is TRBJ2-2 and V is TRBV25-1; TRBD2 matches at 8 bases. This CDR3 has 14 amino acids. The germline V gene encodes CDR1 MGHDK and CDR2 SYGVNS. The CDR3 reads CASSTSGGACVMIF. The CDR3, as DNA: TGTGCCAGCAGTACATCGGGGGGGGCCTGTGTCATGATTTTT.

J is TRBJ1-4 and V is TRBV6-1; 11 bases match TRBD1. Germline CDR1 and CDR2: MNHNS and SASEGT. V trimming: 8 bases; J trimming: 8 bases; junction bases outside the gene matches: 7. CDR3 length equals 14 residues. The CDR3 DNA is TGTGCCAGCGAGGGGACAGGGGGTAGGGAAAAACTGTTTTTT. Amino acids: CASEGTGGREKLFF.

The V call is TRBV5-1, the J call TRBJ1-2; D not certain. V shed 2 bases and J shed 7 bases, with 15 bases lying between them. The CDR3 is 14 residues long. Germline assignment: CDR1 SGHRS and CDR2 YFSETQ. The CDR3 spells CASSLSPETGGYTF. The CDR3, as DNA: TGCGCCAGCAGCTTAAGCCCGGAAACGGGTGGCTACACCTTC. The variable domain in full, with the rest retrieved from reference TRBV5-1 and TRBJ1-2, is KAGVTQTPRYLIKTRGQQVTLSCSPISGHRSVSWYQQTPGQGLQFLFEYFSETQRNKGNFPGRFSGRQFSNSRSEMNVSTLELGDSALYLCASSLSPETGGYTFGSGTRLTVV.

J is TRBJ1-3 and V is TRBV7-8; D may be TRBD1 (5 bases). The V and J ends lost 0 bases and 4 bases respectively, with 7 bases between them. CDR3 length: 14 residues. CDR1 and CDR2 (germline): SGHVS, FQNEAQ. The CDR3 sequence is CASSLARDGNTIYF. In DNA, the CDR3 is TGTGCCAGCAGCTTAGCGCGGGACGGAAACACCATATATTTT. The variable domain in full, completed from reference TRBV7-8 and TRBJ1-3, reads GAGVSQSPRYKVAKRGQDVALRCDPISGHVSLFWYQQALGQGPEFLTYFQNEAQLDKSGLPSDRFFAERPEGSVSTLKIQRTQQEDSAVYLCASSLARDGNTIYFGEGSWLTVV.

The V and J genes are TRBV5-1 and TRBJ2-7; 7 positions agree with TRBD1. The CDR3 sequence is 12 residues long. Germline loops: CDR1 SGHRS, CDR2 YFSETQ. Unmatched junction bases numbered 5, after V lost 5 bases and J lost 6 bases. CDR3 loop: CASSLTGLEQYF. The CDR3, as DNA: TGCGCCAGCAGTCTGACAGGGCTCGAGCAGTACTTC.